These 20 T cell receptor beta chains originate from one sample sequenced in a study of cytomegalovirus exposure and HLA in healthy donors. The study ran its PCR with 60 Vbeta and 13 Jbeta primers. Profiled with immunoSEQ multiplex PCR; TCRdb holds only in-frame clones, not every one. The sample contains over 100,000 clones, around 83% of which appear only once. Sequences were obtained from PBMCs. The receptor set was obtained from a woman under 30 in good health and CMV-seropositive.

This chain connects TRBV6-1 to TRBJ2-1, with 11 bases that match TRBD2. The CDR3 length is 15 residues. The germline V gene has CDR1 MNHNS and CDR2 SASEGT. V lost 6 bases and J lost 3; bases outside the gene matches: 4. DNA for the CDR3: TGTGCCAGCAGGACCACTAGCGGGGGCTACAATGAGCAGTTCTTC. Protein: CASRTTSGGYNEQFF.

The V and J genes are TRBV5-1 and TRBJ1-1; a possible D gene is TRBD1 (6 bases). V lost 4 bases to trimming and J lost 1 base, with 11 bases between them. The CDR3 runs 14 residues. Germline CDR1 and CDR2: SGHRS and YFSETQ. The CDR3 sequence is CASSTDSWNTEAFF. CDR3 in DNA: TGCGCCAGCAGCACGGACAGTTGGAACACTGAAGCTTTCTTT. The full variable domain, rest sourced from reference TRBV5-1 and TRBJ1-1, is KAGVTQTPRYLIKTRGQQVTLSCSPISGHRSVSWYQQTPGQGLQFLFEYFSETQRNKGNFPGRFSGRQFSNSRSEMNVSTLELGDSALYLCASSTDSWNTEAFFGQGTRLTVV.

This clone has just one count. As DNA, the CDR3 is TGTGCCATCAGTGAATCAGTTGGTCAGCCCCAGCATTTT. It translates to CAISESVGQPQHF. V gene TRBV10-3 combines with J gene TRBJ1-5; D is uncertain. The CDR3 runs to 13 residues. Trimming cost V 3 bases and J 6 bases, with 9 bases left between them. In germline, CDR1 is ENHRY, CDR2 SYGVKD.

The chain links TRBV11-3 to TRBJ2-6; D remains unclear. The V gene lost 5 bases and the J gene lost 4 bases, with 18 bases spanning the gap. The germline CDR1 and CDR2 sequences are SGHNT and YENEEA. The CDR3 is 17 residues long. CDR3 sequence (DNA): TGTGCCAGCAGCATCAGAAGTCCGTGGTCCGGGGCCAACGTCCTGACTTTC. Translating it yields CASSIRSPWSGANVLTF.

The chain carries TRBV6-1 and TRBJ1-6; D not resolved. Per the germline V gene, CDR1 is MNHNS and CDR2 is SASEGT. The V end lost 4 bases, the J end lost 1 base, and 5 bases lay between the germline ends. CDR3 length: 14 amino acids. The CDR3 spells CASSGRSYNSPLHF. The CDR3 DNA sequence: TGTGCCAGCAGTGGGAGGTCCTATAATTCACCCCTCCACTTT.

The gene calls are TRBV6-1 and TRBJ1-6, with a tentative D call TRBD1 (5 bases). Germline V gene data show CDR1 as MNHNS and CDR2 as SASEGT. V was cut by 4 bases and J by 2 bases, with 9 bases left in between. CDR3 length equals 15 residues. CDR3 DNA: TGTGCCAGCAGTGCCCGACAGCCCTATAATTCACCCCTCCACTTT. Its protein is CASSARQPYNSPLHF.

The chain links TRBV5-1 to TRBJ2-1; TRBD1 matches at 9 bases. CDR1 is SGHRS, CDR2 YFSETQ, per germline. This CDR3 is 15 amino acids long. The trim removed 0 bases at V and 2 bases at J, leaving 0 bases unmatched. The CDR3 DNA follows: TGCGCCAGCAGCTTGGGACAGGGGGCCTACAATGAGCAGTTCTTC. Protein sequence: CASSLGQGAYNEQFF. The whole variable domain, filled in from reference TRBV5-1 and TRBJ2-1, reads KAGVTQTPRYLIKTRGQQVTLSCSPISGHRSVSWYQQTPGQGLQFLFEYFSETQRNKGNFPGRFSGRQFSNSRSEMNVSTLELGDSALYLCASSLGQGAYNEQFFGPGTRLTVL.

This clone was detected a few times. The J gene is TRBJ1-2, the V gene TRBV10-3; no clear D. Germline V gene data show CDR1 as ENHRY and CDR2 as SYGVKD. The CDR3 sequence is 13 residues long. V lost 10 bases, J lost 3 bases, and 15 bases lay in between. The CDR3 protein is CASGLHTDYGYTF. CDR3 nucleotide sequence: TGTGCCAGTGGGCTCCACACGGACTATGGCTACACCTTC.

The chain is built from TRBV5-1 and TRBJ1-2, with D possibly matching TRBD1 (5 bases). This CDR3 spans 14 amino acids. V shed 2 bases and J shed 6 bases, with 14 bases lying between them. Germline lookup yields CDR1 SGHRS and CDR2 YFSETQ. As DNA, the CDR3 is TGCGCCAGCAGCTTCCTGCGGGACCTTGATGGCTACACCTTC. Its protein is CASSFLRDLDGYTF.

The chain carries TRBV5-1 and TRBJ1-2, with D hard to call. Per germline, CDR1 SGHRS and CDR2 YFSETQ. CDR3 length equals 13 residues. Trimming stripped 6 bases from V and 6 bases from J, with 15 bases between. The CDR3 sequence is CASKEVGKDGYTF. The CDR3 nucleotides are TGCGCCAGCAAGGAGGTAGGGAAGGATGGCTACACCTTC.

The chain joins TRBV27 to TRBJ2-5, with 9 bases matching TRBD1. This CDR3 is 15 amino acids long. V was clipped by 5 bases and J by 4 bases; unmatched bases: 8. Germline lookup yields CDR1 MNHEY and CDR2 SMNVEV (reference sequence). CDR3 nucleotide sequence: TGTGCCAGCAGTACGCCGGGACAGGGTTCAGAGACCCAGTACTTC. Encoded protein: CASSTPGQGSETQYF.

The chain joins TRBV29-1 to TRBJ2-7, with D maybe TRBD1 (7 bases). The CDR3 is 11 residues long. With 4 bases removed from V and 5 bases from J, the gap between germline ends came to 9 bases. CDR1 is SQVTM and CDR2 is ANQGSEA in the germline V gene. DNA of the CDR3: TGCAGCGTTGCCAGGGGGGACGAGCAGTACTTC. Translating gives CSVARGDEQYF.

This rearrangement joins TRBV5-1 to TRBJ1-1; 10 bases are a match to TRBD1. CDR1 SGHRS and CDR2 YFSETQ come from the germline V gene. V shed 4 bases and J 3 bases; nucleotides not matched to a gene: 9. CDR3 length: 16 residues. The DNA of the CDR3 is TGCGCCAGCAGCCTGGGGGGGGGACAGGGGTACACTGAAGCTTTCTTT. Translating it yields CASSLGGGQGYTEAFF.

The chain joins TRBV7-9 to TRBJ2-1; 8 bases map to TRBD1. CDR3 length: 15 amino acids. The germline V gene has CDR1 SEHNR and CDR2 FQNEAQ (reference sequence). V dropped 5 bases and J dropped 4; count of bases not matched to a gene: 7. The CDR3, as DNA: TGTGCCAGCAGCCCGACAGGGGTGGGGTACAATGAGCAGTTCTTC. Translated, it gives CASSPTGVGYNEQFF.

The CDR3 here is CASSEAFTSGGQETQYF. The CDR3 DNA is TGTGCCAGCAGTGAAGCTTTTACTAGCGGGGGACAAGAGACCCAGTACTTC. The V and J genes are TRBV6-1 and TRBJ2-5; TRBD2 matches at 11 bases. This CDR3 has 17 residues. With 0 bases clipped from V and 2 bases from J, the junction kept 5 bases outside the gene matches. The germline V gene encodes CDR1 MNHNS and CDR2 SASEGT.

The chain joins TRBV19 to TRBJ1-3; D call uncertain. V lost 6 bases and J 2 bases, leaving 8 bases between the germline ends. Germline lookup yields CDR1 LNHDA and CDR2 SQIVND (reference sequence). The CDR3 is 13 amino acids. CDR3 in amino acids: CASRVGTGNTIYF. The CDR3 DNA is TGTGCCAGTAGGGTCGGTACTGGAAACACCATATATTTT.

J is TRBJ2-3 and V is TRBV5-1; 11 nucleotides agree with TRBD2. This CDR3 contains 16 residues. Germline-derived CDR1 and CDR2 are SGHRS and YFSETQ. With 0 bases clipped from V and 8 bases from J, the junction kept 8 bases outside the gene matches. CDR3 sequence: CASSLGLAGSSGTQYF. The CDR3 coding sequence is TGCGCCAGCAGCTTGGGACTAGCGGGGTCCTCTGGTACGCAGTATTTT.

With respect to this clone: At one end, the junction sequence differs from germline, possibly due to a read error. The chain uses TRBV5-4 and TRBJ1-6, with D possibly matching TRBD1 (6 bases). The CDR3 sequence is 13 residues long. From germline, CDR1 is SGHNT and CDR2 YYREEE (reference sequence). CDR3 residues: CASSLDPTTGPLF. CDR3 nucleotides: TGTGCCAGCAGCTTGGACCCCACCACAGGGCCTCTCTTT.

The chain links TRBV21-1 to TRBJ2-7; TRBD1 is taken as the D call from the table, unchecked against the DNA. TRBV21-1 is termed a pseudogene. The CDR3 is made up of 17 amino acids. The CDR3 coding sequence is TGTGCCAGCAGCAAAGGGGCGCCAGCCCCGCACCCCTACGAGCAGTACTTC. This encodes CASSKGAPAPHPYEQYF.

A remark on this clone: Relative to the germline gene, one junction end is altered; a read error may explain this. This chain joins TRBV13 and TRBJ1-3; 8 bases agree with TRBD1. In germline, CDR1 is PRHDT, CDR2 FYEKMQ (reference sequence). This CDR3 has 15 amino acids. In DNA, the CDR3 is TGTGCCGGCAGCTCTCAGGACAGGGAGGGAAACACCATATATTTT. Residues: CAGSSQDREGNTIYF.